These T cell receptor beta chains were read from a single sample in a study of radiotherapy plus CTLA-4 blockade in lung cancer. Libraries were prepared by immunoSEQ multiplex PCR; TCRdb keeps only in-frame clonotypes and omits some of them. The profile shows around 110,000 clones, 70% to 85% of them singletons. The sequences come from peripheral blood, collected from a patient treated with radiotherapy plus ipilimumab. Receptor source: a human donor with non-small cell lung cancer that progressed on radiotherapy plus ipilimumab. Some clones in this sample may be carry-over from other donors' samples. The CDR3 runs from the conserved cysteine through the conserved F or W. The D gene is left open where the match is weak. Only some rows state a clone size, as once, few, many or a class for expanded clones.

TRBD1 | TRBJ1-3 | - | TRBV2 | TGTGCCAGCAGCGCGACAGGGCTTGGAAACACCATATATTTT | CASSATGLGNTIYF
- | TRBJ1-1 | few | TRBV4-3 | TGCGCCAGCAGCCAACAGGGTCTGGCTGAAGCTTTCTTT | CASSQQGLAEAFF
- | TRBJ1-2 | few | TRBV7-9 | TGTGCCAGCAGCTTAGGGTCCAGAAACTATGGCTACACCTTC | CASSLGSRNYGYTF
- | TRBJ2-1 | few | TRBV6-6 | TGTGCCAGCAGTAGGACGTATGAGCAGTTCTTC | CASSRTYEQFF
TRBD1 | TRBJ1-1 | - | TRBV4-2 | TGTGCCAGCAGCCCCGGGACAGGGGGCCATGAAGCTTTCTTT | CASSPGTGGHEAFF
- | TRBJ1-3 | - | TRBV10-3 | TGTGCCATCACCCCAGGTCCGGCTGGAAACACCATATATTTT | CAITPGPAGNTIYF
- | TRBJ2-7 | - | TRBV6-1 | TGTGCCAGCAGATGGGCCGGAAGCTCCTACGAGCAGTACTTC | CASRWAGSSYEQYF
TRBD1 | TRBJ2-3 | - | TRBV2 | TGTGCCAGCAGGACAGGGAACTCGGATACGCAGTATTTT | CASRTGNSDTQYF
- | TRBJ1-5 | - | TRBV19 | TGTGCCAGTAGTATTTGGGGATTGGATCAGCCCCAGCATTTT | CASSIWGLDQPQHF
- | TRBJ2-7 | - | TRBV7-2 | TGTGCCAGCAGCTTAGAGGGGGTAGACTACGAGCAGTACTTC | CASSLEGVDYEQYF
- | TRBJ2-7 | - | TRBV7-8 | TGTGCCAGCAGCTTATCGGGCAGGGACTACGAGCAGTACTTC | CASSLSGRDYEQYF
TRBD2 | TRBJ2-7 | - | TRBV2 | TGTGCCAGCAGTGCTGCGACTAGCGGGTCTTACGAGCAGTACTTC | CASSAATSGSYEQYF
- | TRBJ1-2 | - | TRBV7-2 | TGTGCCAGCAGCTTAGGCAGGGGTTGGGGCTACACCTTC | CASSLGRGWGYTF
TRBD1 | TRBJ1-4 | - | TRBV11-2 | TGTGCCAGCAGCGCACAGGGGGCCAAGGGAAAACTGTTTTTT | CASSAQGAKGKLFF
- | TRBJ2-2 | - | TRBV11-2 | TGTGCCAGCAGCTTACTATTACTTCCGACCGGGGAGCTGTTTTTT | CASSLLLLPTGELFF
TRBD1 | TRBJ1-5 | - | TRBV5-1 | TGCGCCAGCAGCTTTGGGACAGGGAACAATCAGCCCCAGCATTTT | CASSFGTGNNQPQHF
- | TRBJ2-5 | - | TRBV28 | TGTGCCAGCAGTCCGCAGAGGGAGACCCAGTACTTC | CASSPQRETQYF
- | TRBJ1-1 | - | TRBV6-1 | TGTGCCAGCAGTGAAAGGGGATTTGGCTCTGAAGCTTTCTTT | CASSERGFGSEAFF
TRBD1 | TRBJ1-2 | - | TRBV4-2 | TGTGCCAGCAGCCCCACGACAGGGGACTATGGCTACACCTTC | CASSPTTGDYGYTF
TRBD1 | TRBJ2-4 | - | TRBV19 | TGTGCCAGTAGTACGAACAGGGGTCGCCCCCAGTACTTC | CASSTNRGRPQYF
TRBD1 | TRBJ1-2 | - | TRBV5-1 | TGCGCCAGCAGCTTGGGGACAGGGGGAGGTTATGGCTACACCTTC | CASSLGTGGGYGYTF
TRBD1 | TRBJ2-5 | - | TRBV5-1 | TGCGCCAGCAGCTTGGCAACAGGGGTGGAGACCCAGTACTTC | CASSLATGVETQYF
- | TRBJ1-3 | few | TRBV15 | TGTGCCACCAGCAGAGATAGGACCCCGACCAACACCATATATTTT | CATSRDRTPTNTIYF
- | TRBJ1-5 | - | TRBV7-8 | TGTGCCAGCAGCTTCAGACAAAATAGCAATCAGCCCCAGCATTTT | CASSFRQNSNQPQHF
- | TRBJ2-5 | - | TRBV5-6 | TGTGCCAGCAGCTTAACCGGGACTCAAGAGACCCAGTACTTC | CASSLTGTQETQYF
- | TRBJ1-1 | - | TRBV7-2 | TGTGCCAGCAGCTTTCAACAGAACACTGAAGCTTTCTTT | CASSFQQNTEAFF
- | TRBJ2-1 | - | TRBV27 | TGTGCCAGCAAGGTATACGGGGGGCTCTACAATGAGCAGTTCTTC | CASKVYGGLYNEQFF
TRBD1 | TRBJ2-5 | - | TRBV7-9 | TGTGCCAGCAGCGCGTGGGACAGACAAGAGACCCAGTACTTC | CASSAWDRQETQYF
- | TRBJ2-3 | - | TRBV18 | TGTGCCAGCTCACCAAATGGAGGAGCAACCACAGATACGCAGTATTTT | CASSPNGGATTDTQYF
- | TRBJ1-2 | once | TRBV4-3 | TGCGCCAGCAGCCAAGCCGTCCGCCTTAACTATGGCTACACCTTC | CASSQAVRLNYGYTF
TRBD2 | TRBJ2-7 | few | TRBV6-5 | TGTGCCAGCAGTTACCTAGCGGGGACCTACGAGCAGTACTTC | CASSYLAGTYEQYF
- | TRBJ2-3 | - | TRBV27 | TGTGCCAGCACCCAACAGGCACGGGGCGATACGCAGTATTTT | CASTQQARGDTQYF
- | TRBJ2-3 | - | TRBV15 | TGTGCCACCAGCAGAGATCAAGGCCGGGGCCCCGATACGCAGTATTTT | CATSRDQGRGPDTQYF
- | TRBJ2-5 | - | TRBV15 | TGTGCCATCAGGGCTTCGGCCCAAGAGACCCAGTACTTC | CAIRASAQETQYF
- | TRBJ2-7 | once | TRBV18 | TGTGCCAGCTCACCGGGGACCGAGCAGTACTTC | CASSPGTEQYF
- | TRBJ2-3 | - | TRBV7-9 | TGTGCCAGCAGCTTAACGGGGGCGGCAGATACGCAGTATTTT | CASSLTGAADTQYF
TRBD2 | TRBJ2-7 | - | TRBV4-2 | TGTGCCAGCAGCCAAGAGACTAGCGGGGGGGCCTATGGCGAGCAGTACTTC | CASSQETSGGAYGEQYF
TRBD1 | TRBJ2-7 | - | TRBV19 | TGTGCCAGTAGCGGGACAGGGTGGCCCTACGAGCAGTACTTC | CASSGTGWPYEQYF
- | TRBJ2-7 | - | TRBV5-8 | TGTGCCAGCAACCAGGGGACCTACGAGCAGTACTTC | CASNQGTYEQYF
- | TRBJ1-3 | - | TRBV4-3 | TGCGCCAGCAGCCAAGATATTTACTCTCGAAACACCATATATTTT | CASSQDIYSRNTIYF
- | TRBJ1-1 | - | TRBV5-1 | TGCGCCAGCAGCGAAAACCGCAGGGTTCTCACTGAAGCTTTCTTT | CASSENRRVLTEAFF
TRBD1 | TRBJ1-5 | once | TRBV14 | TGTGCCAGCAGCCAAGATGGGGACGGGACAGGCAATCAGCCCCAGCATTTT | CASSQDGDGTGNQPQHF
TRBD1 | TRBJ1-3 | - | TRBV9 | TGTGCCAGCAGCCCCATTCCGGTCGAGCAGGGGGCTTCCATATATTTT | CASSPIPVEQGASIYF
TRBD2 | TRBJ2-7 | - | TRBV15 | TGTGCCACCAGTCCGGGACTAATCTCCTACGAGCAGTACTTC | CATSPGLISYEQYF
- | TRBJ1-5 | - | TRBV21-1 | TGTGCCAGCAGCAAATACAGGGGTAGCAATCAGCCCCAGCATTTT | CASSKYRGSNQPQHF
TRBD1 | TRBJ1-2 | - | TRBV7-2 | TGTGCCAGCAGCCAAACAGGGGGCGCATACGGCTACACCTTC | CASSQTGGAYGYTF
TRBD1 | TRBJ1-2 | - | TRBV5-5 | TGTGCCAGCAGCAGGACAGGCCCCAATCTCTATGGCTACACCTTC | CASSRTGPNLYGYTF
- | TRBJ1-4 | - | TRBV30 | TGTGCCTGGAGTAAGGGACGGCGAAAACTGTTTTTT | CAWSKGRRKLFF
- | TRBJ2-3 | - | TRBV15 | TGTGCCACCAGCAGAGATTATACGGGAGATACGCAGTATTTT | CATSRDYTGDTQYF
- | TRBJ2-1 | - | TRBV7-2 | TGTGCCAGCAGCTCCCGCCCAGTCAGTGAGCAGTTCTTC | CASSSRPVSEQFF
TRBD1 | TRBJ1-2 | - | TRBV27 | TGTGCCAGCAGTGACAGGGGACGGGACTATGGCTACACCTTC | CASSDRGRDYGYTF
- | TRBJ1-5 | - | TRBV27 | TGTGCCAGCAGTTCGAGCGACAGGTTGTTTCAGCCCCAGCATTTT | CASSSSDRLFQPQHF
- | TRBJ2-3 | - | TRBV11-2 | TGTGCCAGTATGGCCCGCCTTAGCACAGATACGCAGTATTTT | CASMARLSTDTQYF
- | TRBJ1-3 | - | TRBV2 | TGTGCCAGCAGTCCCACAGGGTCCGGGGCTGGAAACACCATATATTTT | CASSPTGSGAGNTIYF